The 16 T cell receptor beta chains below were found in one sample sequenced in a study of neoadjuvant anti-PD-1 for oral cavity cancer. The time point here: after neoadjuvant nivolumab, at surgical resection. TCRdb's table, derived via immunoSEQ multiplex PCR, lists solely in-frame clones and lacks some. The sample shows around 70,000 clones, approximately 81% of them seen only once. Sequencing was performed on PBMCs, taken after nivolumab (anti-PD-1) treatment. These receptors were collected from a person aged 40-85 years with oral cavity squamous cell carcinoma.

This clone was observed a few times. CDR3 sequence reads: CASIGQGKRAFF. CDR3 in DNA: TGTGCCAGCATTGGACAGGGGAAGAGAGCTTTCTTT. The chain has TRBV27 and TRBJ1-1; 9 positions match TRBD1. CDR3 length equals 12 residues. J was trimmed by 10 bases and V by 7 bases; bases with no gene match: 7. The germline V gene has CDR1 MNHEY and CDR2 SMNVEV (reference sequence).

The J gene is TRBJ2-3, the V gene TRBV4-1; 9 bases agree with TRBD2. There are 15 residues in the CDR3. Germline V gene lookup returns CDR1 MGHRA and CDR2 YSYEKL. V dropped 3 bases and J dropped 4; count of bases not matched to a gene: 5. The CDR3 is CASSQRGLAADTQYF. CDR3 nucleotide sequence: TGCGCCAGCAGCCAGAGGGGACTAGCCGCAGATACGCAGTATTTT.

The genes are TRBV4-1 and TRBJ2-7; TRBD1 might be the D (5 bases). Trimming stripped 2 bases from V and 3 bases from J, with 8 bases between. The germline V gene encodes CDR1 MGHRA and CDR2 YSYEKL. The CDR3 spans 13 residues. This chain's CDR3 is CASSQKGDYEQYF. CDR3 sequence (DNA): TGCGCCAGCAGCCAAAAAGGGGACTACGAGCAGTACTTC.

The chain uses TRBV19 and TRBJ1-1; D is uncertain. Trimming took off 3 bases at V and 0 bases at J, with 8 bases between the two ends. Germline V lookup: CDR1 LNHDA, CDR2 SQIVND (reference sequence). The CDR3 runs 14 residues. CDR3 sequence reads: CASSILNMNTEAFF. The CDR3 DNA is TGTGCCAGTAGTATCCTCAACATGAACACTGAAGCTTTCTTT.

The J gene is TRBJ1-1, the V gene TRBV6-1; D gene ambiguous. This CDR3 is built from 15 residues. The V gene's germline CDR1 is MNHNS and CDR2 SASEGT. V lost 6 bases, J lost 7 bases, and 21 bases lay in between. The CDR3 DNA reads TGTGCCAGCAGCCTTGGCGACTGGGAACGGGGTGAAGCTTTCTTT. It specifies CASSLGDWERGEAFF.

The V and J genes are TRBV25-1 and TRBJ1-6; D is unclear. V lost 9 bases and J lost 5, with 11 bases in between. The germline V gene encodes CDR1 MGHDK and CDR2 SYGVNS. The CDR3 has 13 residues. The CDR3 protein is CASHWGDNSPLHF. CDR3 in DNA: TGTGCCAGTCACTGGGGAGATAATTCACCCCTCCACTTT.

A note on this clone: The junction does not match germline at one end; this may be a read error. The chain has TRBV29-1 and TRBJ1-4; weak D call: TRBD1 (5 bases). Germline CDR1 and CDR2: SQVTM and ANQGSEA. The CDR3 is made up of 12 amino acids. The CDR3, as DNA: TGCAGTGTTGGGGGGAATAATGAAAAACTGTTTTTT. It yields the protein CSVGGNNEKLFF.

The chain couples TRBV10-3 to TRBJ2-3; no reliable D call. The V gene lost 2 bases and the J gene lost 3 bases, with 6 bases spanning the gap. The CDR3 contains 13 residues. Germline loops: CDR1 ENHRY, CDR2 SYGVKD. The CDR3 nucleotides read TGTGCCATCAGTGAGGGGGTAACAGATACGCAGTATTTT. Translated, it gives CAISEGVTDTQYF.

V and J are TRBV2 and TRBJ2-7, with a tentative D call TRBD2 (5 bases). CDR3 size: 13 residues. The germline V gene has CDR1 SNHLY and CDR2 FYNNEI. V was cut by 4 bases and J by 12 bases, with 19 bases left in between. This chain's CDR3 is CASSGKRAASPYF. Written as DNA, the CDR3 is TGTGCCAGCAGTGGCAAGCGAGCGGCCTCACCGTACTTC.

This clone came up a few times. The DNA for the CDR3 is TGTGCCAGTAGTATACTTAGCGGGAGGGACGAGCAGTTCTTC. Translated, it gives CASSILSGRDEQFF. This chain connects TRBV19 to TRBJ2-1, with 11 bases that match TRBD2. The CDR3 is 14 amino acids. Germline V gene data show CDR1 as LNHDA and CDR2 as SQIVND (reference sequence). The V gene end was trimmed by 2 bases and the J gene end by 10 bases; junction bases not matched to a gene: 4.

This CDR3 reads CASSPNPGTTNEQFF. The CDR3 coding sequence is TGCGCCAGCAGCCCTAATCCCGGGACTACGAATGAGCAGTTCTTC. The chain has TRBV4-1 and TRBJ2-1, with 7 bases fitting TRBD2. The germline CDR1 and CDR2 sequences are MGHRA and YSYEKL. V was pared by 4 bases and J by 7 bases, with 10 bases of the junction left unmatched. The CDR3 is 15 residues long.

This chain connects TRBV7-2 to TRBJ1-2; D gene ambiguous. Trimming pared 0 bases from V and 8 bases from J, leaving 19 bases between. Germline V gives CDR1 SGHTA, CDR2 FQGNSA. This CDR3 is 16 amino acids long. CDR3: CASSLAQMVGKEGYTF. CDR3 in DNA: TGTGCCAGCAGCTTAGCCCAAATGGTGGGTAAGGAGGGCTACACCTTC.

The V call is TRBV30, the J call TRBJ2-3; 13 bases map to TRBD2. V dropped 2 bases and J dropped 3; count of bases not matched to a gene: 14. Germline CDR1 GTSNPN, CDR2 SVGIG (reference sequence). CDR3 length equals 19 residues. The CDR3 sequence: CAWSHRGLGLAGATDTQYF. CDR3 nucleotide sequence: TGTGCCTGGAGTCACAGGGGGCTAGGACTAGCGGGAGCTACAGATACGCAGTATTTT.

The chain carries TRBV9 and TRBJ2-2; a weak D match, TRBD2 (6 bases). The germline CDR1 and CDR2 sequences are SGDLS and YYNGEE. CDR3 size: 16 residues. Trimming shortened V by 3 bases and J by 0 bases, and 12 bases separated the two germline ends. In nucleotides, the CDR3 is TGTGCCAGCAGCGCGGTTAGCGGCGCGAACACCGGGGAGCTGTTTTTT. It yields the protein CASSAVSGANTGELFF.

The rearrangement joins TRBV28 to TRBJ2-1; D ambiguous. The CDR3 totals 12 residues. CDR1 is MDHEN and CDR2 is SYDVKM in the germline V gene. The ends were cut back, 6 bases at V and 7 bases at J, with 10 bases in the middle. The CDR3 spells CASSLTRNEQFF. CDR3 DNA: TGTGCCAGCAGCCTAACGCGTAATGAGCAGTTCTTC. Looking up the rest from reference TRBV28 and TRBJ2-1 gives the full variable domain: DVKVTQSSRYLVKRTGEKVFLECVQDMDHENMFWYRQDPGLGLRLIYFSYDVKMKEKGDIPEGYSVSREKKERFSLILESASTNQTSMYLCASSLTRNEQFFGPGTRLTVL.

A word on this clone: At one end, the junction sequence differs from germline, possibly due to a read error. The V call is TRBV11-1, the J call TRBJ2-7; TRBD1 matches at 9 bases. Germline-derived CDR1 and CDR2 are SGHAT and FQDESV (reference sequence). The CDR3 is 15 residues long. CDR3 sequence (DNA): TGTGCCAGCAGCCTCCAGGGACAGGGATCCTCCGAGCAGTACTTC. Translation gives CASSLQGQGSSEQYF.